The source of this TCR beta chain is a study of blood T cell repertoires in COVID-19. Study-level information: The cDNA or gDNA used as material had been derived from T cells, B-cell-depleted T cells, or PBMCs.

With V trimmed by 6 bases and J by 6 bases, 5 bases remained unmatched. Germline CDR1 is KGHDR and CDR2 is SFDVKD. The CDR3 covers 13 residues. Original analysis: Reference gene primer amplification gave nucleated cell count estimates. TCRdb's copy holds only in-frame clones and misses some; the assay was immunoSEQ multiplex PCR. The V and J calls and clone size are taken from that table; D and trimming were inferred from the DNA. The sample gives roughly 150,000 clones, 75% to 90% of which show up once; approximately 3% is in the top ten. The specimen sequenced was peripheral blood. The rearrangement joins TRBV24-1 to TRBJ2-7; 9 positions agree with TRBD1. The receptor comes from a woman aged 55-75 years with active COVID-19. The CDR3: CATSLTGGAEQYF. The CDR3 DNA follows: TGTGCCACCAGTTTAACAGGGGGCGCCGAGCAGTACTTC.